This TCR beta chain was documented in a study of blood T cells in healthy people across ages. Extracted total RNA amounted to at least 5.5 micrograms for each sample. Germline V gene sequence: CDR1 SEHNR, CDR2 FQNEAQ (reference sequence). The V end was cut by 5 bases, the J end by 5 bases, with 8 bases between. This CDR3 has 12 amino acids. Next came a second PCR, run for roughly 6 to 11 cycles, which used a sample-barcoded 5' primer along with a J-beta primer mix. The study obtained at least 2.5 million CDR3-containing paired-end reads from every sample. A single record per CDR3 protein comes from TCRdb applying MiXCR to the 5' RACE reads. This table holds roughly 500,000 distinct CDR3 sequences, 25% to 30% found once.

The chain recombines TRBV7-9 with TRBJ2-3; no firm D call. The sample consisted of blood. This TCR was recovered from a woman in her seventies in good health. The chain's CDR3 is CASSPQIDTQYF. The CDR3 DNA sequence: TGTGCCAGCAGCCCCCAAATAGATACGCAGTATTTT.